This T cell receptor beta chain was retrieved from a study of CD8 T cells in Susac syndrome (dated by TCRdb to the late 2010s). For context, the study as a whole: Whether CD8+ T cell activation and differentiation in Susac syndrome was antigen driven was tested using repertoire sequencing. CD8+ T cell repertoire clonality was compared between 12 healthy donors, approximately 14 Susac syndrome patients and 15 multiple sclerosis patients.

High-throughput TCR beta sequencing profiled peripheral blood CD8+ and CD4+ T cells from healthy donors, Susac syndrome patients and multiple sclerosis patients. The multiple sclerosis controls were treatment-naive patients who had stable or active relapsing-remitting disease and met the revised McDonald criteria. Bulk CD8+ and CD4+ T cells were purified by magnetic negative isolation, while CD8+ TEMRA cells were enriched using FACS. Blood was drawn into EDTA tubes, processed within 24 hours, and PBMCs were isolated by density gradient centrifugation. PBMCs destined for TCR sequencing were cryopreserved in liquid nitrogen and later thawed in a 37 °C water bath. Purity of sorted or isolated CD4+, CD8+ and CD8+ TEMRA cells was at least 90%. CDR1 SQVTM and CDR2 ANQGSEA are derived from the germline V gene. V is cut by 4 bases and J by 1 base, and the space between the germline ends is 10 bases. The CDR3 measures 13 amino acids from cysteine to phenylalanine. The sequence is cut down to CDR3 DNA, 39 bases in frame from base 1.

RNA was extracted using the RNeasy kit, and about 0.5 to 1 ug of the RNA was reverse transcribed with random hexamers. TCR beta CDR3 regions were amplified with the immunoSEQ multiplex PCR assay covering 54 Vbeta and 13 Jbeta segments. To correct PCR amplification bias, a synthetic template baseline was used for both primer optimization and computational correction. As for how the authors treated the data: Reads were assigned to V, D and J genes according to IMGT and analyzed in immunoSEQ Analyzer, with only productive sequences retained. Clonality was calculated as one minus the Shannon entropy normalized by log2 of the number of productive unique sequences. For each patient and control, public and private clones were evaluated within the 100 most prevalent clones. Clones were defined as Susac-specific when absent from the healthy and MS cohorts, from roughly 1,100 published viral clones and from other ImmuneACCESS disease sequences. The public reads were quality trimmed at Q25 with fastp and then assembled into clones with MiXCR by TCRdb, keeping productive beta chains. Each entry is one CDR3 protein sequence, shown with its most common DNA and genes. Clone size and V and J calls follow TCRdb, not the original study. The sample table holds 150,000 to 200,000 distinct CDR3 sequences, of which 90% to 95% were seen once. The ten largest clones represent 0.16% of the sample.

Points on this clonotype: Its cognate antigen has yet to be identified. No per-base quality is available; no much larger clone lies one base away.

On the study overall, not on this receptor specifically: The study acknowledged that relatively few individuals were included in the TCR sequencing and HLA analysis.

This TCR was recovered from a human donor with multiple sclerosis. The sample was CD8+ T cells from PBMCs. The sequence links TRBV29-1 to TRBJ1-1; the D gene cannot be named for sure. The CDR3 is CSVAGQPNTEAFF. The DNA sequence is given as TGCAGCGTTGCCGGGCAGCCGAACACTGAAGCTTTCTTT. With the portions outside the CDR3 filled from the reference TRBV29-1 and TRBJ1-1 genes, the complete variable region becomes SAVISQKPSRDICQRGTSLTIQCQVDSQVTMMFWYRQQPGQSLTLIATANQGSEATYESGFVIDKFPISRPNLTFSTLTVSNMSPEDSSIYLCSVAGQPNTEAFFGQGTRLTVV.